This is a list of T cell receptor beta chains from one sample in a study of blood T cell repertoires in COVID-19. Clones were read by immunoSEQ multiplex PCR, and TCRdb kept only the in-frame ones, dropping some. This sample has around 160,000 clones, with more than 75% found just once. The material sequenced was peripheral blood. Receptor source: a human donor with acute or convalescent COVID-19. The donor label of this sample is uncertain. Both conserved end residues are part of each CDR3. A D gene is named only where the DNA matches it firmly. Only some rows state a clone size, as once, few, many or a class for expanded clones.

once,TRBV3-1/TRBV3-2,NA,TRBJ2-7,TGTGCCAGCAGCCAGGCAGACTACGAGCAGTACTTC,CASSQADYEQYF
NA,TRBV18,NA,TRBJ1-2,TGTGCCAGCTCACCACCGGGGCAGCTCCTGGTCTATGGCTACACCTTC,CASSPPGQLLVYGYTF
few,TRBV9,NA,TRBJ2-1,TGTGCCAGCAGTGGGCAGACCAAAGGCAATGAGCAGTTCTTC,CASSGQTKGNEQFF
NA,TRBV29-1,TRBD2,TRBJ2-3,TGCAGCGTTGCAGCGGGGGGCCGGGGAGATACGCAGTATTTT,CSVAAGGRGDTQYF
NA,TRBV7-9,NA,TRBJ1-1,TGTGCCAGCAGTATCCGGAACAGGGCGAGTAGCACTGAAGCTTTCTTT,CASSIRNRASSTEAFF
NA,TRBV7-2,NA,TRBJ1-3,TGTGCCAGCAGCTTAGATAGGACTGCCTCTGGAAACACCATATATTTT,CASSLDRTASGNTIYF
NA,TRBV6-5,TRBD1,TRBJ2-7,TGTGCCAGCAGATTGACAGGGTACGTCCACGAGCAGTACTTC,CASRLTGYVHEQYF
once,TRBV9,TRBD2,TRBJ2-1,TGTGCCAGCAGCGTAGGCGCTAGCGGGGGGGCTACTGAGCAGTTCTTC,CASSVGASGGATEQFF
NA,TRBV11-2,NA,TRBJ2-5,TGTGCCAGCAGCTTAGGTAGCGGCCAACAAGAGACCCAGTACTTC,CASSLGSGQQETQYF
NA,TRBV7-9,TRBD1,TRBJ1-5,TGTGCCAGCAGCTTATTGCGAGGGGACAGTAGAAATCAGCCCCAGCATTTT,CASSLLRGDSRNQPQHF
once,TRBV11-1,NA,TRBJ1-2,TGTGCCAGCAGCCCGGACAGTTATGGCTACACCTTC,CASSPDSYGYTF
NA,TRBV30,TRBD1,TRBJ1-6,TGTGCCTGGGGTTGGAGACAGGGCAATTCACCCCTCCACTTT,CAWGWRQGNSPLHF
NA,TRBV5-5,TRBD1,TRBJ1-1,TGTGCCAGCAGCCCCGGGACAGGGCTTGAAGCTTTCTTT,CASSPGTGLEAFF
NA,TRBV18,NA,TRBJ1-5,TGTGCCAGCTCACGAAGTACGGCGGAGCCCCAGCATTTT,CASSRSTAEPQHF
NA,TRBV10-2,NA,TRBJ1-2,TGCGCCAGCAAGCAGGGGAATGATGGCTACACCTTC,CASKQGNDGYTF
NA,TRBV7-2,NA,TRBJ2-5,TGTGCCAGCAGCTTACTTGGGCAACCCCAAGAGACCCAGTACTTC,CASSLLGQPQETQYF